Its frequency marks the clone carrying this T cell receptor (beta chain) as large (0.1 to 1%). Its antigen is not identified. Every participant was in good physical condition without acute infectious disease. Following a re-call of the 10x single-cell sequencing reads, TCRdb has one entry per CDR3 protein and lacks DNA. The repertoire shows about 1,500 distinct CDR3 sequences; the top ten hold 6.2%. This entry comes from a study of CD8 T cells in cerebrospinal fluid in Alzheimer's disease. Germline CDR1 is SNHLY and CDR2 is FYNNEI. This CDR3 is 15 amino acids long. Overall study results and limits: EBV-specific clones showed no enrichment in Alzheimer's patients and were not the top expanded clones. In mild cognitive impairment or Alzheimer's disease, the biggest CSF clone made up more TCRs than in controls. Expanded clones of at least 3% were commoner in Alzheimer's patients than healthy subjects.

This sequence was found in a human donor in good health. The chain recombines TRBV2 with TRBJ2-1. Sequencing was performed on cerebrospinal fluid. CDR3 protein: CASSSTTSSYNEQFF.